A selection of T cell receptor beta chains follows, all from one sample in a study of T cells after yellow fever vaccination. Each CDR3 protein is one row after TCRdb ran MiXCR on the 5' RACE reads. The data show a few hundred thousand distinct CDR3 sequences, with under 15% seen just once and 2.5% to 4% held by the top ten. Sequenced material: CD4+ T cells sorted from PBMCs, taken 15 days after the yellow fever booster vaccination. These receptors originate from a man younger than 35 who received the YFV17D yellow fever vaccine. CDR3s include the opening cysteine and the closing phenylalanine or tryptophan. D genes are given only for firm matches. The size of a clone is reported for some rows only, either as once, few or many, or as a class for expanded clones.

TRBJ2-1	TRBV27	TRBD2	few	CASNSGGAVSNEQFF	TGTGCCAGCAATAGCGGGGGGGCGGTATCCAATGAGCAGTTCTTC
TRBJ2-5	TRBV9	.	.	CASSVGARQETQYF	TGTGCCAGCAGCGTAGGAGCAAGACAAGAGACCCAGTACTTC
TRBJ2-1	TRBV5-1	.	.	CASSLEYPGDNEQFF	TGCGCCAGCAGCTTGGAGTATCCAGGGGACAATGAGCAGTTCTTC
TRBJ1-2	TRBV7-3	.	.	CASSLGMGRGVTF	TGTGCCAGCAGCCTGGGAATGGGACGAGGTGTGACCTTC
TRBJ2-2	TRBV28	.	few	CASSLRRGHYTGELFF	TGTGCCAGCAGTTTAAGGCGGGGACACTACACCGGGGAGCTGTTTTTT
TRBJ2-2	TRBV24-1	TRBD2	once	CATSATRTGGTGELFF	TGTGCCACCAGTGCTACGAGAACCGGGGGGACCGGGGAGCTGTTTTTT
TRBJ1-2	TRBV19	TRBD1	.	CASSLRQGVHLYGYTF	TGTGCCAGTAGTCTCCGACAGGGCGTCCACCTGTATGGCTACACCTTC
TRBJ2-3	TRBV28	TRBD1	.	CASSSWDRDGADTQYF	TGTGCCAGCAGTTCCTGGGACAGGGATGGAGCAGATACGCAGTATTTT
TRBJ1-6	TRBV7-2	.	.	CASSPRQDWPLHF	TGTGCCAGCAGCCCGAGACAGGATTGGCCCCTCCACTTT
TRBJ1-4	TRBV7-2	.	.	CASSPDRGRKEKLFF	TGTGCCAGCAGCCCGGACCGGGGCCGTAAGGAAAAACTGTTTTTT
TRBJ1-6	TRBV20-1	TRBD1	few	CSARDPRGESPLHF	TGCAGTGCTAGAGATCCCAGGGGGGAGTCACCCCTCCACTTT
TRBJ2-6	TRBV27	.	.	CASNFYSGANVLTF	TGTGCCAGCAATTTCTACTCTGGGGCCAACGTCCTGACTTTC
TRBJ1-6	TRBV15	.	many	CATSRDQGRNSPLHF	TGTGCCACCAGCAGAGATCAGGGACGGAATTCACCCCTCCACTTT
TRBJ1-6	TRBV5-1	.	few	CASSVGTGSPLHF	TGCGCCAGCAGCGTTGGGACTGGTTCACCCCTCCACTTT
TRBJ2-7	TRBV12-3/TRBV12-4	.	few	CASGTSSLSYEQYF	TGTGCCAGCGGAACAAGTTCCCTCTCCTACGAGCAGTACTTC
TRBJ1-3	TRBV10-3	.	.	CAISAYRVHQGPFGNTIYF	TGTGCCATCAGTGCCTACAGGGTCCACCAAGGCCCCTTCGGGAACACCATATATTTT
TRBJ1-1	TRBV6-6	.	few	CASSPIGGMNTEAFF	TGTGCCAGCAGTCCTATAGGGGGGATGAACACTGAAGCTTTCTTT
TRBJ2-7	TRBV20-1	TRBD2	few	CSARNPSGGLYEQYF	TGCAGTGCTAGAAACCCTAGCGGGGGACTGTACGAGCAGTACTTC
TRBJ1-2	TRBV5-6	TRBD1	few	CASRRDSRSRRGYTF	TGTGCCAGCAGGCGGGACAGCAGAAGCAGAAGGGGCTACACCTTC
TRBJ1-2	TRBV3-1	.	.	CASSQEGGSYGYTF	TGTGCCAGCAGCCAAGAAGGCGGGAGCTATGGCTACACCTTC
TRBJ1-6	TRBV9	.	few	CASSVGARRESPLHF	TGTGCCAGCAGCGTTGGTGCGAGAAGGGAGTCACCCCTCCACTTT
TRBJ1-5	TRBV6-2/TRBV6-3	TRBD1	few	CASSPRDRPQHF	TGTGCCAGCAGCCCGCGGGACAGGCCCCAGCATTTT
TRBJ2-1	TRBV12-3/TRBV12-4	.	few	CATIGGGAYNEQFF	TGTGCCACCATCGGGGGCGGCGCATACAATGAGCAGTTCTTC
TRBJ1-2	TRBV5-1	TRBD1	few	CASSLAPGQKNYGYTF	TGCGCCAGCAGCTTGGCCCCGGGACAGAAAAACTATGGCTACACCTTC
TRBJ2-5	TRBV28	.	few	CASSLVGAWETQYF	TGTGCCAGCAGTTTAGTTGGGGCTTGGGAGACCCAGTACTTC
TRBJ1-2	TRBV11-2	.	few	CASSPIARGRSNYGYTF	TGTGCCAGCAGCCCTATTGCTCGGGGCAGGAGTAACTATGGCTACACCTTC
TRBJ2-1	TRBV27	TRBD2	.	CASSIRWGGDVADEQFF	TGTGCCAGCAGTATTAGGTGGGGGGGGGATGTCGCCGATGAGCAGTTCTTC
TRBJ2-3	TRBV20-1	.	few	CSAYTQDTQYF	TGCAGTGCTTATACCCAAGATACGCAGTATTTT
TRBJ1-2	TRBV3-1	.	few	CASSQDAGAGRYGYTF	TGTGCCAGCAGCCAAGATGCGGGCGCAGGGCGCTATGGCTACACCTTC
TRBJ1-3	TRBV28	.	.	CASSLTAGNTIYF	TGTGCCAGCAGCCTGACGGCTGGAAACACCATATATTTT
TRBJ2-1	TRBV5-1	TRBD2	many	CASSPAGVGPYNEQFF	TGCGCCAGCAGCCCCGCGGGGGTAGGGCCCTACAATGAGCAGTTCTTC
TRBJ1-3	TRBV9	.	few	CASSVQGNTIYF	TGTGCCAGCAGCGTACAAGGAAACACCATATATTTT
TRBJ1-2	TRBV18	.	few	CASSTTDAGGGGYTF	TGTGCCAGCTCAACGACCGATGCGGGCGGGGGAGGCTACACCTTC
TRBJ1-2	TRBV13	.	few	CASSLGYHGYTF	TGTGCCAGCAGCTTAGGGTATCATGGCTACACCTTC
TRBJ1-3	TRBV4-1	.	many	CASSQELSGNTIYF	TGCGCCAGCAGCCAAGAATTAAGTGGAAACACCATATATTTT
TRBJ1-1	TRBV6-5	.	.	CASSSQGPEAFF	TGTGCCAGCAGTTCCCAGGGCCCTGAAGCTTTCTTT
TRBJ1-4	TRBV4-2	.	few	CASSQGMNNEKLFF	TGTGCCAGCAGCCAAGGGATGAATAATGAAAAACTGTTTTTT